These 4 T cell receptor beta chains were sequenced from one sample in a study of cytomegalovirus exposure and HLA in healthy donors. The PCR employed 60 Vbeta primers together with 13 Jbeta primers. Sequenced by immunoSEQ multiplex PCR; TCRdb stores in-frame clones only, minus some. The sample contains 100,000 to 150,000 clones, around 81% of which appear only once. Sequencing input: PBMCs. Receptors originate from a man aged 18 to 29 in good health and CMV-seronegative.

The chain recombines TRBV6-5 with TRBJ1-1; D not resolved. Germline CDR1 reads MNHEY; CDR2 reads SVGAGI. V lost 6 bases and J 3 bases, leaving 8 bases between the germline ends. The length of the CDR3 is 12 residues. CDR3 in amino acids: CASSNRYTEAFF. The CDR3 nucleotides are TGTGCCAGCAGCAACCGGTACACTGAAGCTTTCTTT.

The genes are TRBV18 and TRBJ1-2, with TRBD1 as a possible D gene (5 bases). Trimming pared 6 bases from V and 3 bases from J, leaving 11 bases between. In germline, CDR1 is KGHSH, CDR2 LQKENI. This CDR3 has 13 amino acids. The chain's CDR3 is CASSQDRDYGYTF. In DNA form, the CDR3 reads TGTGCCAGCTCTCAAGACAGAGACTATGGCTACACCTTC.

The chain uses TRBV7-9 and TRBJ2-1, with 8 bases matching TRBD2. V shed 7 bases, J shed 16 bases, and the junction held 15 bases outside the gene matches. The CDR3 sequence is 13 residues long. Germline V CDR1 and CDR2: SEHNR, FQNEAQ (reference sequence). CDR3 in amino acids: CASTTTSSGVSFF. The CDR3 DNA reads TGTGCCAGCACCACAACCAGTAGCGGGGTTTCCTTCTTC. Full variable domain (rest looked up from reference TRBV7-9 and TRBJ2-1): DTGVSQNPRHKITKRGQNVTFRCDPISEHNRLYWYRQTLGQGPEFLTYFQNEAQLEKSRLLSDRFSAERPKGSFSTLEIQRTEQGDSAMYLCASTTTSSGVSFFGPGTRLTVL.

The genes are TRBV4-3 and TRBJ2-1; 10 bases are a match to TRBD2. Germline CDR1 is LGHNA and CDR2 is YSLEER. The J segment lost 0 bases and the V segment lost 0 bases, leaving 5 bases of the junction unmatched. This CDR3 region has 18 residues. CDR3 in DNA: TGCGCCAGCAGCCAAGACTGGACTAGCGGAATCTCCTACAATGAGCAGTTCTTC. This sequence encodes CASSQDWTSGISYNEQFF.